This T cell receptor (beta chain) derives from a study of Ad26.COV2.S vaccination and SARS-CoV-2 variants. The overall study: Ad26.COV2.S was injected intramuscularly once or twice, 56 days apart. Study-level points and caveats: Whether participants received vaccine or placebo, their non-spike TCR breadth was similar. Total responses of T cells may have been underestimated by the analyses of TCR breadth and depth.

Germline V lookup: CDR1 SEHNR, CDR2 FQNEAQ (reference sequence). V lost 2 bases, J lost 5 bases, and 10 bases stayed unmatched. The length of the CDR3 is 16 residues. Clones were sequenced by immunoSEQ multiplex PCR, and TCRdb holds only the in-frame ones, with some missing. The repertoire holds about 260,000 clones, with 87% as singletons. To note about this clone: What it binds is unknown.

Indicated treatment: 15 to 20 received Ad26.COV2.S at low or high dose, single or two shots; roughly five received placebo; per-sample allocation not given. Sampling took place 63 days after the first vaccine or placebo injection. Wuhan-strain spike was delivered by a replication-incompetent Ad26 vector. This specimen was peripheral blood, taken in a trial of Ad26.COV2.S vaccine versus placebo. The J gene is TRBJ1-1, the V gene TRBV7-9; 8 bases are a match to TRBD1. The receptor comes from a person aged 18-60 years who received the Ad26.COV2.S COVID-19 vaccine or a placebo. CDR3: CASSLSSGQGGTEAFF. In DNA form, the CDR3 reads TGTGCCAGCAGCTTAAGTAGCGGACAGGGAGGGACTGAAGCTTTCTTT.